These 12 T cell receptor beta chains were sequenced from one sample in a study of lymphopenia after photon versus proton radiotherapy (dated by TCRdb to the late 2010s). Library preparation was by the immunoSEQ multiplex PCR assay. The source is immuneACCESS, and TCRdb retained only in-frame sequences with V and J called. Part of the clones is not carried over; for the studies checked, unresolved V genes explain less than half of this, and the remainder is unexplained. The sample contains 35,000 to 50,000 clones, about four fifths of them found a single time. 20% to 25% of the sample comes from the top ten. The sequenced sample was peripheral blood, obtained from a patient treated with proton-based radiotherapy. These receptors all come from a woman in her 70s with pancreatic cancer.

The gene calls are TRBV25-1 and TRBJ1-1; a weak D match, TRBD1 (5 bases). Germline CDR1 MGHDK, CDR2 SYGVNS. The CDR3 is 11 amino acids. V lost 10 bases and J 5 bases, leaving 11 bases between the germline ends. For the CDR3, the DNA is TGTGCCACCCCTGGGGGGACTGAAGCTTTCTTT. Translating it yields CATPGGTEAFF.

The V call is TRBV7-9, the J call TRBJ2-2; D is unclear. V was clipped by 8 bases and J by 0 bases, with 16 bases between them. This CDR3 comprises 16 residues. CDR1 is SEHNR, CDR2 FQNEAQ, per germline (reference sequence). CDR3 in amino acids: CASLGERIANTGELFF. CDR3 coding DNA: TGTGCCAGCTTAGGTGAGAGGATTGCGAACACCGGGGAGCTGTTTTTT.

V gene TRBV7-2 combines with J gene TRBJ2-3; 10 bases are shared with TRBD1. The J segment lost 3 bases and the V segment lost 4 bases, leaving 7 bases of the junction unmatched. CDR3 length equals 16 residues. CDR1 SGHTA and CDR2 FQGNSA come from the germline V gene. This CDR3 reads CASSSGDRGQTDTQYF. CDR3 sequence (DNA): TGTGCCAGCAGCTCCGGAGACAGGGGGCAGACAGATACGCAGTATTTT. Drawing the rest from reference TRBV7-2 and TRBJ2-3, the complete variable domain is GAGVSQSPSNKVTEKGKDVELRCDPISGHTALYWYRQSLGQGLEFLIYFQGNSAPDKSGLPSDRFSAERTGGSVSTLTIQRTQQEDSAVYLCASSSGDRGQTDTQYFGPGTRLTVL.

J is TRBJ1-2 and V is TRBV4-3, with D possibly matching TRBD1 (5 bases). The CDR3 spans 16 residues. Per germline, CDR1 LGHNA and CDR2 YSLEER. Trimming cost V 1 base and J 7 bases, with 19 bases left between them. CDR3 DNA: TGCGCCAGCAGCCAAGTACCTGATCTCGGCAGGGTTGGCTACACCTTC. The encoded protein is CASSQVPDLGRVGYTF.

This clone was detected only a few times. This sample also contains other DNA sequences that code for the same CDR3. This chain uses TRBV2 with TRBJ2-7; D unclear. CDR1 and CDR2 (germline): SNHLY, FYNNEI. V was cut by 6 bases and J by 2 bases, with 5 bases left in between. The CDR3 totals 11 residues. CDR3 coding DNA: TGTGCCAGCAGCGTGACCTACGAGCAGTACTTC. It translates to CASSVTYEQYF.

The V and J genes are TRBV15 and TRBJ2-7; the D gene is possibly TRBD1 (5 bases). Germline V CDR1 and CDR2: LNHNV, YYDKDF (reference sequence). The V end lost 6 bases, the J end lost 2 bases, and 11 bases lay between the germline ends. The CDR3 runs to 13 residues. CDR3: CATRPTDAYEQYF. The CDR3 nucleotides read TGTGCCACCAGGCCGACAGACGCCTACGAGCAGTACTTC.

This clone appeared a few times. The chain employs TRBV28 and TRBJ1-1; D gene ambiguous. The CDR3 consists of 16 residues. Trimming pared 4 bases from V and 1 base from J, leaving 16 bases between. The germline CDR1 and CDR2 sequences are MDHEN and SYDVKM. This CDR3 reads CASSSQHARRNTEAFF. CDR3 nucleotide sequence: TGTGCCAGCAGTTCTCAACACGCTAGAAGGAACACTGAAGCTTTCTTT. Complete variable domain (other parts from reference TRBV28 and TRBJ1-1): DVKVTQSSRYLVKRTGEKVFLECVQDMDHENMFWYRQDPGLGLRLIYFSYDVKMKEKGDIPEGYSVSREKKERFSLILESASTNQTSMYLCASSSQHARRNTEAFFGQGTRLTVV.

The chain employs TRBV6-4 and TRBJ2-1, with 9 bases matching TRBD2. The V gene end was trimmed by 2 bases and the J gene end by 10 bases; junction bases not matched to a gene: 9. The germline V gene has CDR1 MRHNA and CDR2 SNTAGT. CDR3 size: 15 residues. CDR3: CASSDGPAGGDEQFF. CDR3 nucleotides: TGTGCCAGCAGTGACGGACCAGCGGGAGGAGACGAGCAGTTCTTC.

This clone was recorded once. The V and J genes are TRBV4-3 and TRBJ2-5; D is uncertain. Germline V gene lookup returns CDR1 LGHNA and CDR2 YSLEER. V lost 3 bases, J lost 5 bases, and 7 bases lay in between. The CDR3 has 12 amino acids. The CDR3 nucleotides read TGCGCCAGCAGCCAGACGAGGGAGACCCAGTACTTC. It codes for CASSQTRETQYF.

The V call is TRBV27, the J call TRBJ2-1; D might be TRBD1 or TRBD2, each matching 6 bases. Germline V lookup: CDR1 MNHEY, CDR2 SMNVEV (reference sequence). The CDR3 contains 17 residues. V gave up 6 bases and J gave up 5 bases, with 23 bases separating them. CDR3 DNA: TGTGCCAGCAGCCACCTAGACTCCTCGAGGGGGGACAATGAGCAGTTCTTC. Translated: CASSHLDSSRGDNEQFF.

The rearrangement uses TRBV7-3 and TRBJ2-7; D not certain. The CDR3 has 13 residues. The germline gives CDR1 SGHTA, CDR2 FQGTGA. Trimming stripped 1 base from V and 5 bases from J, with 9 bases between. CDR3 sequence reads: CASSLRWGNEQYF. The CDR3 region has the DNA TGTGCCAGCAGCTTAAGGTGGGGAAACGAGCAGTACTTC.

The V call is TRBV27, the J call TRBJ2-2; no clear D. The germline V gene encodes CDR1 MNHEY and CDR2 SMNVEV (reference sequence). This CDR3 has 16 residues. V lost 3 bases and J 0 bases, leaving 11 bases between the germline ends. CDR3 nucleotides: TGTGCCAGCAGTTTTAGTCTACCTGCGAACACCGGGGAGCTGTTTTTT. This gives the protein CASSFSLPANTGELFF.